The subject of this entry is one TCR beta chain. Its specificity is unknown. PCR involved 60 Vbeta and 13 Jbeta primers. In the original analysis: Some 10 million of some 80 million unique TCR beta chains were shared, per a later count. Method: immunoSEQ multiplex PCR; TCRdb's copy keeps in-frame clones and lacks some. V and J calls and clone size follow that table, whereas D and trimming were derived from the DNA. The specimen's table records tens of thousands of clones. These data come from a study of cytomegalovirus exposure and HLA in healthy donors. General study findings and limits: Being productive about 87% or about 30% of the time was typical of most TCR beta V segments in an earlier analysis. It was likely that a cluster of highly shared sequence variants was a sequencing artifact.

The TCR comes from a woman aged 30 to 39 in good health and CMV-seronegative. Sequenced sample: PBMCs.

Here the CDR3 DNA reads TGTGCCAGCAGCTCGGGACTAGCGGGGAACAATGAGCAGTTCTTC. It specifies CASSSGLAGNNEQFF. The gene calls are TRBV5-4 and TRBJ2-1; 13 positions agree with TRBD2. The CDR3 sequence is 15 residues long. The V gene end was trimmed by 3 bases and the J gene end by 5 bases; junction bases not matched to a gene: 2. Germline lookup yields CDR1 SGHNT and CDR2 YYREEE (reference sequence).